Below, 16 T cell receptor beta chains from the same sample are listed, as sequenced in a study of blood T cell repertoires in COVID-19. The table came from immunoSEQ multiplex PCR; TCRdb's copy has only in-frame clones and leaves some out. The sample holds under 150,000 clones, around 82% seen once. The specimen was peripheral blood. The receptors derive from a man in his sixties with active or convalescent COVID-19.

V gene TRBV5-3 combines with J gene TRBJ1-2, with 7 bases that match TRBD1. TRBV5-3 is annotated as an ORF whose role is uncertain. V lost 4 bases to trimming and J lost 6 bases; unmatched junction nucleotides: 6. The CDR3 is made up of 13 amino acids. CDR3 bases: TGTGCCAGAAGCGTACAGGGGCGCCATGGCTACACCTTC. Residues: CARSVQGRHGYTF.

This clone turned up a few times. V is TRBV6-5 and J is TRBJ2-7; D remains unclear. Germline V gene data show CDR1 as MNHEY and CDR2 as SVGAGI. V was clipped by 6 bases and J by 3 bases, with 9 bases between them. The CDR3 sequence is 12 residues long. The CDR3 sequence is CASRPSGYEQYF. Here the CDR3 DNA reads TGTGCCAGCAGGCCCTCAGGCTACGAGCAGTACTTC.

The CDR3 DNA is TGTGCCAGCACCGACAGGGTTGGCTACACCTTC. Translation: CASTDRVGYTF. This sequence joins TRBV28 and TRBJ1-2; TRBD1 aligns across 7 bases. Germline trimming cut 7 bases from V and 7 bases from J; bases unmatched to any gene: 3. Germline CDR1 is MDHEN and CDR2 is SYDVKM. The CDR3 extends over 11 amino acids.

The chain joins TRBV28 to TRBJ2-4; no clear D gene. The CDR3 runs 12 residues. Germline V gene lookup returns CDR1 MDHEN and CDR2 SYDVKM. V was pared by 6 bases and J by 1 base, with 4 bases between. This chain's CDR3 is CASSRAKNIQYF. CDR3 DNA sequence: TGTGCCAGCAGCCGGGCCAAAAACATTCAGTACTTC.

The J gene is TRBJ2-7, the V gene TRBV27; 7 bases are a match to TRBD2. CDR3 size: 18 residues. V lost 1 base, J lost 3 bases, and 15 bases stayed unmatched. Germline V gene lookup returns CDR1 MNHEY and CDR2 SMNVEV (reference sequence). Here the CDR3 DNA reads TGTGCCAGCAGTTTATATGGGACGGTGTGGCGGGGGAGCTACGAGCAGTACTTC. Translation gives CASSLYGTVWRGSYEQYF.

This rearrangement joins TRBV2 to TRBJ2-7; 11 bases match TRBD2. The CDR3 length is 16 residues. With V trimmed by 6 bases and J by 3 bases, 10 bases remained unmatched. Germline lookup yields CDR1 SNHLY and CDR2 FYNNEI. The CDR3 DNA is TGTGCCAGCAGCCACCCCGTAGCGGGAGGGAGCTACGAGCAGTACTTC. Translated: CASSHPVAGGSYEQYF.

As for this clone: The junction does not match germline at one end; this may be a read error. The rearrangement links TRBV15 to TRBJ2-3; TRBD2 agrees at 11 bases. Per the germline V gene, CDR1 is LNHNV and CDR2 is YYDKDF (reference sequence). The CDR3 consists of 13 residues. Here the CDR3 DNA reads TGTGCCACCCTATTGACCTCTAGCGGGAGGCTGGATTTT. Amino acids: CATLLTSSGRLDF.

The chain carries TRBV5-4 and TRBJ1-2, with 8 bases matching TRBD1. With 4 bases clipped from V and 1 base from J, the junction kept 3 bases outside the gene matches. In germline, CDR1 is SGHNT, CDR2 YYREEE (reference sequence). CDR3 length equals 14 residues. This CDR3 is CASSPGQDNYGYTF. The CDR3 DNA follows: TGTGCCAGCAGCCCGGGACAGGATAACTATGGCTACACCTTC.

Here the CDR3 reads CASASGNANTGELFF. The CDR3 DNA is TGTGCCAGCGCTAGCGGGAATGCGAACACCGGGGAGCTGTTTTTT. The V and J genes are TRBV5-4 and TRBJ2-2; 9 nucleotides match TRBD2. The CDR3 totals 15 residues. With 7 bases clipped from V and 0 bases from J, the junction kept 4 bases outside the gene matches. CDR1 is SGHNT and CDR2 is YYREEE in the germline V gene (reference sequence).

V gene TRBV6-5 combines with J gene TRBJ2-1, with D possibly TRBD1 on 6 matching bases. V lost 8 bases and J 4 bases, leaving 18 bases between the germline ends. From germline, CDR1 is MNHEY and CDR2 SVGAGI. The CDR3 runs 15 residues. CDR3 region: CASQPRTASYNEQFF. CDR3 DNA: TGTGCCAGCCAGCCTCGGACAGCCTCTTACAATGAGCAGTTCTTC.

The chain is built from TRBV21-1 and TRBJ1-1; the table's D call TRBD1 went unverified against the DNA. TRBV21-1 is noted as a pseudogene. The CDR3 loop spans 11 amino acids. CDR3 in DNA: TGTGCCAGCAGCCCAGGGGGGCATGCTTTCTTT. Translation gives CASSPGGHAFF.

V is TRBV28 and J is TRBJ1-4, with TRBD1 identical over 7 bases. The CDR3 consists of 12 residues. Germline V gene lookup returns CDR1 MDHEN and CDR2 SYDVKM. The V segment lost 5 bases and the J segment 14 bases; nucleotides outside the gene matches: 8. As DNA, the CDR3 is TGTGCCAGCAGTCCGAGGACAGGTTCTCTGTTTTTT. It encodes CASSPRTGSLFF.

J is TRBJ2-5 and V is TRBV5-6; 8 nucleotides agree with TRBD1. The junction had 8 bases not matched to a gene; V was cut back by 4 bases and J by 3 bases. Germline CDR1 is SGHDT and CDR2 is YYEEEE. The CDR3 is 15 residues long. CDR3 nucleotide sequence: TGTGCCAGCAGCGAGACCGGGACAGGCGAAGAGACCCAGTACTTC. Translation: CASSETGTGEETQYF.

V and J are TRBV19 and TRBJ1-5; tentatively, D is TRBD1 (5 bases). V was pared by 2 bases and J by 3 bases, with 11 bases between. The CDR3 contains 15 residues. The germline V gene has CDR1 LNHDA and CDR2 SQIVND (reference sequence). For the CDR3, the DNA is TGTGCCAGTAGTATAAGTGGGGGGGTCAATCAGCCCCAGCATTTT. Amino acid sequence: CASSISGGVNQPQHF.

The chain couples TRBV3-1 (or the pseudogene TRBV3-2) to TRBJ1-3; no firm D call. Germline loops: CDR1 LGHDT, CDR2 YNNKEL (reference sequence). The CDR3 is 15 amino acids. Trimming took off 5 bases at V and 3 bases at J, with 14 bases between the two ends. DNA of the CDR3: TGTGCCAGCAGCTCCCTCACCGGAGGTGGAAACACCATATATTTT. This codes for CASSSLTGGGNTIYF.

CDR3 in amino acids: CASSHPPVHGYTF. The CDR3 DNA reads as TGTGCCAGCAGCCATCCCCCGGTCCATGGCTACACCTTC. The chain employs TRBV14 and TRBJ1-2; no clear D gene. This CDR3 is built from 13 residues. Germline V gene lookup returns CDR1 SGHDN and CDR2 FVKESK. The V gene lost 3 bases and the J gene lost 6 bases, with 11 bases spanning the gap.